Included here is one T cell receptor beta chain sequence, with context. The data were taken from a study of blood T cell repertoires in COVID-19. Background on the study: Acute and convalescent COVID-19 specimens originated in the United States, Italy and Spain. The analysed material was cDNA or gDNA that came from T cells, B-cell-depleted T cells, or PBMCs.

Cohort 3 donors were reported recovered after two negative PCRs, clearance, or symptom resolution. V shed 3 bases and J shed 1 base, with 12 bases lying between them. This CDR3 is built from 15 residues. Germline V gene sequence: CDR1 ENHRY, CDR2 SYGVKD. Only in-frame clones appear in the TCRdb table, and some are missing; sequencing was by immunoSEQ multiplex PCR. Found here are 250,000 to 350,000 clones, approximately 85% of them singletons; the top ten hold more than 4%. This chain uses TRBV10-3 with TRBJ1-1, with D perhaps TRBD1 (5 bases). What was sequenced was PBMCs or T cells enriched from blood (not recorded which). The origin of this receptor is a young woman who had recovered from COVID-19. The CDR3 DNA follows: TGTGCCATCAGTGAAATGCCGACAGCGAACACTGAAGCTTTCTTT. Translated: CAISEMPTANTEAFF.